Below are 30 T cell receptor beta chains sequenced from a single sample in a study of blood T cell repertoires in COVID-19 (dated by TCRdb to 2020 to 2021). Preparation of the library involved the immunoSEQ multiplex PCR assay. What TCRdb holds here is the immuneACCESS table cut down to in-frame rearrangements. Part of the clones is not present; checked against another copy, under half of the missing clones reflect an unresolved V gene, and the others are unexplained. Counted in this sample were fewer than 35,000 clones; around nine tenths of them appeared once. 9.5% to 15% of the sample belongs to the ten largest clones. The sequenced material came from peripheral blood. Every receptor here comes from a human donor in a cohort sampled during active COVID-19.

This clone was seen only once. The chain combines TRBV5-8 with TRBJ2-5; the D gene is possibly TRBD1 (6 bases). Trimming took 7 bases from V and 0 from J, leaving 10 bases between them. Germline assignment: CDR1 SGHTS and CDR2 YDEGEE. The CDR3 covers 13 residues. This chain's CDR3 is CASGGSYQETQYF. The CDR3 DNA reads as TGTGCCAGCGGGGGCAGCTACCAAGAGACCCAGTACTTC.

The CDR3 coding sequence is TGTGCCAGCAGCTTTGGGGGTAGCGGAGCCCAAGAGACCCAGTACTTC. It translates to CASSFGGSGAQETQYF. J is TRBJ2-5 and V is TRBV11-3; D perhaps matches TRBD2 (6 bases). There are 16 residues in the CDR3. The germline V gene encodes CDR1 SGHNT and CDR2 YENEEA. V lost 3 bases and J lost 1, with 15 bases in between.

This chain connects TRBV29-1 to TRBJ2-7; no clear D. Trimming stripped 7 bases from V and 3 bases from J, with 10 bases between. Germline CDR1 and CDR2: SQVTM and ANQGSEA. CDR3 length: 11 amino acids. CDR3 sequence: CSAIVGYEQYF. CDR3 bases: TGCAGCGCAATCGTCGGCTACGAGCAGTACTTC.

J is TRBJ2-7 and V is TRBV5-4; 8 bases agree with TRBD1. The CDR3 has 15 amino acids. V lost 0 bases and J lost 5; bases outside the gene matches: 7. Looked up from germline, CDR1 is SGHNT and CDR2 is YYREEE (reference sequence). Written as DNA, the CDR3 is TGTGCCAGCAGCTTGGATAGGACAGGGTCGGACGAGCAGTACTTC. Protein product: CASSLDRTGSDEQYF.

CDR3 amino acids: CASTARQGAGFYYGYTF. The CDR3 nucleotides are TGTGCCAGCACCGCCCGACAGGGAGCGGGTTTTTACTATGGCTACACCTTC. The chain recombines TRBV3-1 (or the pseudogene TRBV3-2) with TRBJ1-2, with TRBD1 identical over 7 bases. J gave up 3 bases and V 7 bases, and 17 bases lay outside the gene matches. Germline CDR1 is LGHDT and CDR2 is YNNKEL (reference sequence). CDR3 length: 17 amino acids.

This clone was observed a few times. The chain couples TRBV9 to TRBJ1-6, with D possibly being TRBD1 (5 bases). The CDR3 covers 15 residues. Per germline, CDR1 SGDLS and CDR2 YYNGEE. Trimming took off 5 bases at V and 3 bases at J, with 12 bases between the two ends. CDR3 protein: CASSSGDGYNSPLHF. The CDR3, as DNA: TGTGCCAGCAGTAGCGGGGACGGCTATAATTCACCCCTCCACTTT.

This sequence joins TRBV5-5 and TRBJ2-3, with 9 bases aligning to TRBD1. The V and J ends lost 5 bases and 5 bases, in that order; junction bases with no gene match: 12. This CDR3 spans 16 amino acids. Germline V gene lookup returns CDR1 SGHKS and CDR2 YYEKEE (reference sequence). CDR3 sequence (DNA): TGTGCCAGCAGGGAGCTGGGAACAGGGGGCGTAGATACGCAGTATTTT. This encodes CASRELGTGGVDTQYF.

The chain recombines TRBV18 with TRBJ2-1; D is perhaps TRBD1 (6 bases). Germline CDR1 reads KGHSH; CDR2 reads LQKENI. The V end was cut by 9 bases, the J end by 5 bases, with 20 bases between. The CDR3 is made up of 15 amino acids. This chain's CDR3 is CASPRDTGIHNEQFF. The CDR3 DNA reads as TGTGCCAGTCCCAGGGACACGGGAATCCACAATGAGCAGTTCTTC.

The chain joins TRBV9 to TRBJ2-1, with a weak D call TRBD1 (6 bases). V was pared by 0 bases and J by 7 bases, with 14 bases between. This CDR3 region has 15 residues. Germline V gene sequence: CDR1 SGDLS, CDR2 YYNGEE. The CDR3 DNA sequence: TGTGCCAGCAGCGTAGGGATGGGGGCAAGGAATGAGCAGTTCTTC. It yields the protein CASSVGMGARNEQFF.

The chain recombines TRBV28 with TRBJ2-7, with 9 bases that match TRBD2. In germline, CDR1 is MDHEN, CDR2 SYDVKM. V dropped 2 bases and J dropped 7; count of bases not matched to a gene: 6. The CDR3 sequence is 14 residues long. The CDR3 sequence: CASSLGGRVEEQYF. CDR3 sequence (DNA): TGTGCCAGCAGTTTAGGCGGGAGGGTGGAGGAGCAGTACTTC.

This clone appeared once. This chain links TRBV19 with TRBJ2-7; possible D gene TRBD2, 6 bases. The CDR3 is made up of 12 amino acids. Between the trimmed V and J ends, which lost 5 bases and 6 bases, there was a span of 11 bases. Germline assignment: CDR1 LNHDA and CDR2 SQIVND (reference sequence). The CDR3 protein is CASSAGLGEQYF. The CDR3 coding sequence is TGTGCCAGTAGTGCGGGGCTGGGCGAGCAGTACTTC.

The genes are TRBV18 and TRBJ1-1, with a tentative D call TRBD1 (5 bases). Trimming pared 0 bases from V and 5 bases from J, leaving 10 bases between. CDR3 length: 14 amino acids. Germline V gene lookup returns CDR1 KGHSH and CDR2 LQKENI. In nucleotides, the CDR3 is TGTGCCAGCTCACCACCGTCGGGGGGGACTGAAGCTTTCTTT. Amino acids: CASSPPSGGTEAFF.

The chain's CDR3 is CASSAGSSGYTF. The CDR3 nucleotides read TGTGCCAGCAGTGCAGGGTCATCGGGCTACACCTTC. The chain is built from TRBV12-3 or TRBV12-4 and TRBJ1-2, with TRBD1 as a possible D gene (5 bases). This CDR3 spans 12 amino acids. V was cut by 5 bases and J by 8 bases, with 12 bases left in between.

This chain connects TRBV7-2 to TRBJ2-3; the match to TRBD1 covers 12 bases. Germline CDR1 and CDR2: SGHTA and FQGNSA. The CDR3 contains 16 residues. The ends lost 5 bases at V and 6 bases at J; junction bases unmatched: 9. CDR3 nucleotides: TGTGCCAGCAGCACCCGGGACAGGGGGCTGGTGGATACGCAGTATTTT. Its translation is CASSTRDRGLVDTQYF.

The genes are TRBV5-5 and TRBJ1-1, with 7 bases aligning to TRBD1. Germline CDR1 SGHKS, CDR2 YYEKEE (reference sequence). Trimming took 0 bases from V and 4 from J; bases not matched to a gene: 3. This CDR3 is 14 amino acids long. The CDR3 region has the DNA TGTGCCAGCAGCTTGGGACAGGGACCCACTGAAGCTTTCTTT. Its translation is CASSLGQGPTEAFF. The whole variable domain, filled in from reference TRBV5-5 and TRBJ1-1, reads DAGVTQSPTHLIKTRGQQVTLRCSPISGHKSVSWYQQVLGQGPQFIFQYYEKEERGRGNFPDRFSARQFPNYSSELNVNALLLGDSALYLCASSLGQGPTEAFFGQGTRLTVV.

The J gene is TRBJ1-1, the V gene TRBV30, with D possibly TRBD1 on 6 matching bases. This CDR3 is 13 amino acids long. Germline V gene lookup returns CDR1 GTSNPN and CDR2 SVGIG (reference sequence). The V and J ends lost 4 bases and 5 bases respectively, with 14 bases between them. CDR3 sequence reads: CAWIAGEWTEAFF. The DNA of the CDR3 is TGTGCCTGGATAGCAGGGGAGTGGACTGAAGCTTTCTTT.

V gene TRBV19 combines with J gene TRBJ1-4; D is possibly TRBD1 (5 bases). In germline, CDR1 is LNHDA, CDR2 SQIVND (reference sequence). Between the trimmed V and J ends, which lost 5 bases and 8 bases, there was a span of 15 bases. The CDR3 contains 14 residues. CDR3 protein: CASSVLGAQEKLFF. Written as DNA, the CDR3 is TGTGCCAGTAGTGTCTTAGGGGCTCAGGAAAAACTGTTTTTT.

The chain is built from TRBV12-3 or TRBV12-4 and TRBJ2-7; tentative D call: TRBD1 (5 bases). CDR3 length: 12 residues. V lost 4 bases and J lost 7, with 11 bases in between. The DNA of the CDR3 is TGTGCCAGCAGTTCCGACAGACGGGAGCAGTACTTC. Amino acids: CASSSDRREQYF.

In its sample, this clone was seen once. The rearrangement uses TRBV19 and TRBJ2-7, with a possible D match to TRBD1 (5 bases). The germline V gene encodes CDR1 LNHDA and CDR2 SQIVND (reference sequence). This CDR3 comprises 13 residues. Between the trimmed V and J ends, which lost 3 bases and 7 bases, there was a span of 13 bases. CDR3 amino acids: CASSMGPFKEQYF. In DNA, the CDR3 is TGTGCCAGTAGTATGGGGCCATTTAAGGAGCAGTACTTC. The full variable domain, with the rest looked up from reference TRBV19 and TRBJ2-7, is DGGITQSPKYLFRKEGQNVTLSCEQNLNHDAMYWYRQDPGQGLRLIYYSQIVNDFQKGDIAEGYSVSREKKESFPLTVTSAQKNPTAFYLCASSMGPFKEQYFGPGTRLTVT.

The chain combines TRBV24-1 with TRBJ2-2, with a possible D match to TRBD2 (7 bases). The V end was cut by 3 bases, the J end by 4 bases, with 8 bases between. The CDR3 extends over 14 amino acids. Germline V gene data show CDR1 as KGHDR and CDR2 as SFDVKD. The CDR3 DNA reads TGTGCCACCAGTGATGCGGGGGCCACCGGGGAGCTGTTTTTT. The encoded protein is CATSDAGATGELFF.

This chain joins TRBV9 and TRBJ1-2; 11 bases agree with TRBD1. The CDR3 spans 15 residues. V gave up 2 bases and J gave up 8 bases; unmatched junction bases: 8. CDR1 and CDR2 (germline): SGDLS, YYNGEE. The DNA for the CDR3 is TGTGCCAGCAGCGTTAGGGCGGACAGGGGGCAAGGCTACACCTTC. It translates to CASSVRADRGQGYTF.

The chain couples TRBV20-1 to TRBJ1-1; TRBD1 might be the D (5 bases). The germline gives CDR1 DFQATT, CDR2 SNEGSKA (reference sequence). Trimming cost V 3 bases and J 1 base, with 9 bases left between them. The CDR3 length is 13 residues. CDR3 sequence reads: CSASDSPNTEAFF. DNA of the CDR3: TGCAGTGCTAGTGACAGTCCGAACACTGAAGCTTTCTTT.

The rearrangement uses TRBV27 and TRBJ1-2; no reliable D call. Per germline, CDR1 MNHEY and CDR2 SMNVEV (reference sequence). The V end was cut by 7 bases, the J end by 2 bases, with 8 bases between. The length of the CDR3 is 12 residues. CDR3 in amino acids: CASKSENYGYTF. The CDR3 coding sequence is TGTGCCAGCAAGTCGGAGAACTATGGCTACACCTTC.

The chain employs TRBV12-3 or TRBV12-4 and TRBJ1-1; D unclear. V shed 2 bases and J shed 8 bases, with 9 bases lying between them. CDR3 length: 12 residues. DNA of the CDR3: TGTGCCAGCAGTTTAATGTCAGGAGAAGCTTTCTTT. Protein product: CASSLMSGEAFF.

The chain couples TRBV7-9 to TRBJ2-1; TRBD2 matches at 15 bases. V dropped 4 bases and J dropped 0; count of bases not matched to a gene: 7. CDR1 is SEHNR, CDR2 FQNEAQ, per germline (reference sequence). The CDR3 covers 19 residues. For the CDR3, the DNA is TGTGCCAGCAGCTCCCGAGGGACTAGCGGGAGGATCTCCTACAATGAGCAGTTCTTC. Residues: CASSSRGTSGRISYNEQFF.

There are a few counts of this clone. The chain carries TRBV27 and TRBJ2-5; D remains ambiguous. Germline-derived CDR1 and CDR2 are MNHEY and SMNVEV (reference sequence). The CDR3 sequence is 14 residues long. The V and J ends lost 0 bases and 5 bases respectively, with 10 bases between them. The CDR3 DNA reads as TGTGCCAGCAGTTTATCGTCCCCCTTGGAGACCCAGTACTTC. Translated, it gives CASSLSSPLETQYF.

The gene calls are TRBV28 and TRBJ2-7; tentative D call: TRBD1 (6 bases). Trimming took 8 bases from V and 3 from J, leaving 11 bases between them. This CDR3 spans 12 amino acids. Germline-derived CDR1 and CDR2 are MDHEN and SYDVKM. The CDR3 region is CASGDTNYEQYF. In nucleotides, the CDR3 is TGTGCCAGCGGGGACACCAACTACGAGCAGTACTTC.

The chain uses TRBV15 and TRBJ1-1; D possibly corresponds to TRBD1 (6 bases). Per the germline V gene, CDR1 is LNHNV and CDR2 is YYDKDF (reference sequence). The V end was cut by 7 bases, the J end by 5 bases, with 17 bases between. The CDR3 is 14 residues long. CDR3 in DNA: TGTGCCACCATGGGGGAGGGAGGGGGGACTGAAGCTTTCTTT. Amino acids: CATMGEGGGTEAFF.

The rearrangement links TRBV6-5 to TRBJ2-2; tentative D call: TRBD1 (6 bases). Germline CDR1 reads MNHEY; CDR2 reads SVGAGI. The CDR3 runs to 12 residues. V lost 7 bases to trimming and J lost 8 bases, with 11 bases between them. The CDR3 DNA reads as TGTGCCAGCATGAGGGGGTGGGGGGAGCTGTTTTTT. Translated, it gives CASMRGWGELFF.

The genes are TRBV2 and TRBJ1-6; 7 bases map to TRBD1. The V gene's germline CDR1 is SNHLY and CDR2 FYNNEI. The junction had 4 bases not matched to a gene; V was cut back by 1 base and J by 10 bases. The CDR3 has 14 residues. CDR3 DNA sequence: TGTGCCAGCAGTGAAGACAGGGGACACTCACCCCTCCACTTT. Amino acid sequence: CASSEDRGHSPLHF.